This T cell receptor (beta chain) is drawn from a study of Ad26.COV2.S vaccination and SARS-CoV-2 variants. Study in general: Ad26.COV2.S shots went into the muscle once or twice, 56 days apart. Study outcomes and limitations: Spike-specific TCR breadth was greater after Ad26.COV2.S than placebo.

V was clipped by 7 bases and J by 3 bases, with 16 bases between them. The CDR3 covers 16 residues. Germline-derived CDR1 and CDR2 are SNHLY and FYNNEI. Repertoires were generated with immunoSEQ multiplex PCR, while TCRdb's copy carries only in-frame clones and drops some. The sample includes 350,000 to 450,000 clones, 80% to 90% of them seen just once. This clone showed up just once. What it binds is unknown. Treatment described: about 20 received Ad26.COV2.S at low or high dose, single or two shots; a few received placebo; per-sample allocation not given. Sampling was done on day 63 after the first vaccine or placebo injection. Whoever gave the sample was an adult aged 18-55 years in Boston. Wuhan-strain spike was delivered by a replication-incompetent Ad26 vector.

The chain couples TRBV2 to TRBJ1-6; D possibly corresponds to TRBD1 (6 bases). Material: peripheral blood, obtained in a trial of Ad26.COV2.S vaccine versus placebo. This clonotype originated in a person between 18 and 65 years old who received the Ad26.COV2.S COVID-19 vaccine or a placebo. The CDR3 DNA reads as TGTGCCAGCATCCAGCTGGGGGCAATCTATAATTCACCCCTCCACTTT. Translated, it gives CASIQLGAIYNSPLHF.